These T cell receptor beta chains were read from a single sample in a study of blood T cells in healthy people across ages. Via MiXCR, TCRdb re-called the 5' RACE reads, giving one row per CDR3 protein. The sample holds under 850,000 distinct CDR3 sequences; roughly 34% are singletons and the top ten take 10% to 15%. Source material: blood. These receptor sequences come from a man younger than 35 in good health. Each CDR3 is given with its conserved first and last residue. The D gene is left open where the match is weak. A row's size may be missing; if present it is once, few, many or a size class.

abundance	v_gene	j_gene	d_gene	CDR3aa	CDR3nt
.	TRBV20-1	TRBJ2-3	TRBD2	CSAPLGSGILDTQYF	TGCAGTGCCCCGCTTGGTAGCGGGATTCTTGATACGCAGTATTTT
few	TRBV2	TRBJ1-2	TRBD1	CASSEPGQAYGYTF	TGTGCCAGCAGTGAACCTGGACAGGCCTATGGCTACACCTTC
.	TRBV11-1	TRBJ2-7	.	CASAGTSSYEQYF	TGTGCCAGCGCCGGGACCAGCTCCTACGAGCAGTACTTC
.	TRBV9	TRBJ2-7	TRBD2	CASSVSGLAVYEQYF	TGTGCCAGCAGCGTATCGGGACTAGCGGTGTACGAGCAGTACTTC
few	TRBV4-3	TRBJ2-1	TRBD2	CASSQDRRGGNEQFF	TGCGCCAGCAGCCAAGATCGGCGGGGGGGAAATGAGCAGTTCTTC
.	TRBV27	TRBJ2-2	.	CASSLTGSGRELFF	TGTGCCAGCAGTTTGACGGGGTCGGGCAGGGAGCTGTTTTTT
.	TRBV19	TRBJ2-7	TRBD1	CASSNRDSYEQYF	TGTGCCAGTAGTAACCGGGACAGCTACGAGCAGTACTTC
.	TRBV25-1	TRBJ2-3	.	CASRGTSGDTQYF	TGTGCCAGCAGAGGGACCTCGGGAGATACGCAGTATTTT
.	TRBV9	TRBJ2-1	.	CASSVAGVDEQFF	TGTGCCAGCAGCGTAGCTGGGGTCGATGAGCAGTTCTTC
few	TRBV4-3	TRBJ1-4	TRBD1	CASSQDGDRAKRLFF	TGCGCCAGCAGCCAAGATGGGGACAGGGCAAAAAGGCTGTTTTTT
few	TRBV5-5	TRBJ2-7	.	CASSVEPGTQAWEQYF	TGTGCCAGCAGCGTAGAACCCGGGACACAGGCGTGGGAGCAGTACTTC
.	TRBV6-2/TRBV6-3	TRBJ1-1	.	CASSYRQLGRDTEAFF	TGTGCCAGCAGTTACAGGCAGCTTGGACGGGACACTGAAGCTTTCTTT
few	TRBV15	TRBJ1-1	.	CASGPDANTEAFF	TGTGCCTCGGGCCCCGACGCGAACACTGAAGCTTTCTTT
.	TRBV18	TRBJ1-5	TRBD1	CASSPGQQPQHF	TGTGCCAGCTCACCGGGACAGCAGCCCCAGCATTTT
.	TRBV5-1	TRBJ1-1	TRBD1	CASGPTGENTEAFF	TGCGCCAGCGGGCCGACAGGGGAGAACACTGAAGCTTTCTTT
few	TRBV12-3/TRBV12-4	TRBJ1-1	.	CASRIQVNTEAFF	TGTGCCAGCAGAATACAGGTGAACACTGAAGCTTTCTTT
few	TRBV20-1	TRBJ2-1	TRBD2	CSARPGLAGGAEQFF	TGCAGTGCTAGACCTGGACTAGCGGGGGGAGCTGAGCAGTTCTTC
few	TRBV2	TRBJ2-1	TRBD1	CASKQGANNEQFF	TGTGCCAGCAAACAGGGGGCAAACAATGAGCAGTTCTTC
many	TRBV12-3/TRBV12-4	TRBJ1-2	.	CASSLVGGRGYTF	TGTGCCAGCAGTTTAGTAGGAGGAAGAGGCTACACCTTC
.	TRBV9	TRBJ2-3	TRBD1	CASSVSWDRSTDTQYF	TGTGCCAGCAGCGTAAGTTGGGACAGGAGCACAGATACGCAGTATTTT
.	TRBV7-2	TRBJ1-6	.	CASSLEGQNNSPLHF	TGTGCCAGCAGCTTAGAAGGACAGAACAATTCACCCCTCCACTTT
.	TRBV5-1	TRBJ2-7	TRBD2	CASSLGLAGVYEQYF	TGCGCCAGCAGCTTAGGACTAGCGGGGGTCTACGAGCAGTACTTC
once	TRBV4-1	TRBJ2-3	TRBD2	CASSRTTSGGRSTDTQYF	TGCGCCAGCAGCCGAACGACTAGCGGGGGGCGAAGCACAGATACGCAGTATTTT
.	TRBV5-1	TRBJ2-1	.	CASSLVEGDEQFF	TGCGCCAGCAGCTTGGTGGAGGGGGATGAGCAGTTCTTC
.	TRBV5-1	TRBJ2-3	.	CASSLWAGWSPDTQYF	TGCGCCAGCAGCTTGTGGGCAGGGTGGAGCCCAGATACGCAGTATTTT
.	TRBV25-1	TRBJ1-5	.	CASSEFQPGSPQHF	TGTGCCAGCAGTGAATTTCAACCCGGCAGCCCCCAGCATTTT
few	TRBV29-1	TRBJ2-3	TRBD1	CSVRGTGASRLTDTQYF	TGCAGCGTTCGGGGGACAGGGGCCAGCAGACTCACAGATACGCAGTATTTT
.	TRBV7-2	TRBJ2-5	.	CASSLGGGIGYNEQYF	TGTGCCAGCAGCTTAGGTGGGGGGATCGGATACAATGAGCAGTACTTC
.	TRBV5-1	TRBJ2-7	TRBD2	CASSGTRGTYEQYF	TGCGCCAGCAGCGGGACTAGGGGAACCTACGAGCAGTACTTC
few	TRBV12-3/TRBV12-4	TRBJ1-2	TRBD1	CASSRQGFLNYGYTF	TGTGCCAGCAGCAGACAGGGTTTTCTTAACTATGGCTACACCTTC
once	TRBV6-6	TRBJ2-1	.	CASERGLGPNEQFF	TGTGCCAGCGAGAGGGGCTTGGGGCCCAATGAGCAGTTCTTC
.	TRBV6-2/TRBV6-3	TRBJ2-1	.	CASTNKQEGYNEQFF	TGTGCCAGCACTAATAAACAGGAGGGGTACAATGAGCAGTTCTTC
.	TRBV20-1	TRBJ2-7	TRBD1	CSARIPGQKYEQYF	TGCAGTGCTAGAATTCCGGGACAGAAGTACGAGCAGTACTTC
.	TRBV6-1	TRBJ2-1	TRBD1	CATRGTGKSSYNEQFF	TGTGCCACCCGGGGGACAGGTAAAAGCTCCTACAATGAGCAGTTCTTC
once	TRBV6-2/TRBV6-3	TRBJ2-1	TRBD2	CASTGLPSYNEQFF	TGTGCCAGCACGGGACTACCATCGTACAATGAGCAGTTCTTC
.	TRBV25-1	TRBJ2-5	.	CASSQLVGLEQYF	TGTGCCAGCAGCCAACTAGTGGGGCTAGAGCAGTACTTC
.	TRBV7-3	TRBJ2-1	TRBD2	CASSVGLAGGPAYNAQFF	TGTGCCAGCAGCGTGGGACTAGCGGGGGGTCCTGCCTACAATGCGCAGTTCTTC
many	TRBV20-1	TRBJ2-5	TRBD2	CSATQRSSGAPQETQYF	TGCAGTGCTACCCAAAGATCTAGCGGGGCGCCACAAGAGACCCAGTACTTC